Listed below are T cell receptor beta chains from one sample, sequenced in a study of CD8+CD57+ T cells in acquired aplastic anemia. MiXCR, applied by TCRdb to the reads, yields one record per CDR3 protein. The sample yields over 150,000 distinct CDR3 sequences, approximately 48% seen once. The sample comprised sorted CD4+, CD8+, or CD8+CD57+ T cells (not recorded which) from PBMCs. The source is a human donor with aplastic anemia. CDR3s include the opening cysteine and the closing phenylalanine or tryptophan. D genes are given only for firm matches. Size tells how often a clone was seen (once, few, many) or the class of an expanded clone, and some rows leave it out.

j_call | clone_size | d_call | v_call | cdr3_aa | cdr3_nt
TRBJ2-5 | few | NA | TRBV20-1 | CSAGKETQYF | TGCAGTGCTGGAAAAGAGACCCAGTACTTC
TRBJ2-2 | NA | NA | TRBV6-1 | CAGRGLGTGELFF | TGTGCCGGGCGCGGGCTAGGGACCGGGGAGCTGTTTTTT
TRBJ2-2 | once | TRBD1 | TRBV12-3/TRBV12-4 | CASRTGTVTGELFF | TGTGCCAGCAGGACCGGGACAGTCACCGGGGAGCTGTTTTTT
TRBJ2-5 | NA | TRBD2 | TRBV18 | CASSPVQRGGHQETQYF | TGTGCCAGCTCACCTGTTCAGCGGGGGGGCCACCAAGAGACCCAGTACTTC
TRBJ1-4 | many | TRBD1 | TRBV19 | CASSDRGQGEKLFF | TGTGCCAGTAGTGACAGGGGGCAAGGTGAAAAACTGTTTTTT
TRBJ2-7 | many | TRBD1 | TRBV12-3/TRBV12-4 | CASSFRAGGAEQYF | TGTGCCAGCAGTTTTAGGGCAGGGGGCGCCGAGCAGTACTTC
TRBJ1-6 | many | TRBD1 | TRBV6-1 | CASSEAGQGGTYNSPLHF | TGTGCCAGCAGTGAAGCGGGACAGGGCGGCACCTATAATTCACCCCTCCACTTT
TRBJ2-1 | many | NA | TRBV5-1 | CASSSRDFRDEQFF | TGCGCCAGCAGCTCCCGGGACTTTCGGGATGAGCAGTTCTTC
TRBJ2-2 | few | NA | TRBV6-1 | CASSPRGGTGELFF | TGTGCCAGCAGCCCCCGGGGCGGAACCGGGGAGCTGTTTTTT
TRBJ1-6 | NA | TRBD1 | TRBV7-2 | CASTRQGMMSSPLHF | TGTGCCAGCACCAGACAGGGAATGATGAGCTCACCCCTCCACTTT
TRBJ2-5 | many | TRBD2 | TRBV14 | CASSQASGETQYF | TGTGCCAGCAGCCAGGCTAGCGGAGAGACCCAGTACTTC
TRBJ2-5 | many | TRBD1 | TRBV5-1 | CASTGTGVIETQYF | TGCGCCAGCACCGGGACAGGGGTGATCGAGACCCAGTACTTC
TRBJ2-7 | NA | NA | TRBV20-1 | CSARAITYEQYF | TGCAGTGCTAGAGCTATAACCTACGAGCAGTACTTC
TRBJ2-1 | NA | NA | TRBV20-1 | CSAVWAGQYEQFF | TGCAGTGCGGTATGGGCGGGCCAGTATGAGCAGTTCTTC
TRBJ2-3 | many | TRBD1 | TRBV5-1 | CASSWDRQDTQYF | TGCGCCAGCAGCTGGGACAGGCAAGATACGCAGTATTTT
TRBJ2-3 | once | TRBD2 | TRBV7-3 | CASSTIAGGRSDTQYF | TGTGCCAGCAGCACGATAGCGGGGGGGCGGTCAGATACGCAGTATTTT
TRBJ2-7 | once | TRBD1 | TRBV19 | CASSSTGQGRYEQYF | TGTGCCAGTAGTAGTACGGGACAGGGGAGGTACGAGCAGTACTTC
TRBJ2-7 | many | TRBD1 | TRBV6-1 | CASSIRTGSYEQYF | TGTGCCAGCAGTATCAGGACAGGCTCCTACGAGCAGTACTTC
TRBJ1-1 | NA | NA | TRBV19 | CASSIGGGPYTEAFF | TGTGCCAGTAGTATAGGTGGGGGGCCGTACACTGAAGCTTTCTTT
TRBJ1-5 | NA | TRBD1 | TRBV15 | CATSRLDRGMYSNQPQHF | TGTGCCACCAGCAGACTGGACAGGGGAATGTATAGCAATCAGCCCCAGCATTTT
TRBJ2-7 | NA | TRBD1 | TRBV19 | CASSFTGAAGNEQYF | TGTGCCAGCTCCTTCACAGGGGCCGCGGGTAACGAGCAGTACTTC
TRBJ2-5 | few | TRBD2 | TRBV15 | CATSRPLAGGETQYF | TGTGCCACCAGCAGACCCCTAGCGGGAGGCGAGACCCAGTACTTC
TRBJ2-5 | few | TRBD2 | TRBV5-1 | CASSSLQGGETRYF | TGCGCCAGCAGTAGCTTGCAGGGAGGGGAGACCCGGTACTTC
TRBJ2-1 | NA | NA | TRBV5-4 | CAGSLLGTTRSYNEQFF | TGTGCCGGCAGCTTGTTGGGGACGACTCGCTCCTACAATGAGCAGTTCTTC
TRBJ1-2 | NA | NA | TRBV2 | CASSSSAANYGYTF | TGTGCCAGCAGTAGCTCAGCTGCTAACTATGGCTACACCTTC
TRBJ1-2 | once | TRBD1 | TRBV7-6 | CASSLGGTGGDGYTF | TGTGCCAGCAGCTTAGGGGGGACAGGGGGCGATGGCTACACCTTC
TRBJ2-7 | NA | NA | TRBV13 | CASRSGTVGAEQYF | TGTGCCAGCAGATCAGGGACCGTTGGGGCCGAGCAGTACTTC
TRBJ1-5 | many | TRBD1 | TRBV19 | CASSIDRAIQPQHF | TGTGCCAGTAGTATTGACAGGGCGATTCAGCCCCAGCATTTT
TRBJ2-7 | NA | TRBD1 | TRBV29-1 | CSVEEQGASYEQYF | TGCAGCGTTGAAGAACAGGGGGCTTCCTACGAGCAGTACTTC
TRBJ2-1 | NA | NA | TRBV10-3 | CAISEANYNEQFF | TGTGCCATCAGTGAGGCTAACTACAATGAGCAGTTCTTC
TRBJ1-4 | NA | NA | TRBV24-1 | CATSDTAGQGNEKLFF | TGTGCCACCAGTGACACAGCGGGGCAGGGTAATGAAAAGCTGTTTTTT
TRBJ2-6 | many | NA | TRBV24-1 | CATSDPRRGSGANVLTF | TGTGCCACCAGTGACCCTAGGCGGGGATCTGGGGCCAACGTCCTGACTTTC
TRBJ1-2 | NA | NA | TRBV7-9 | CASFALGMGYGYTF | TGTGCCAGCTTTGCTTTAGGGATGGGATATGGCTACACCTTC
TRBJ1-5 | NA | TRBD1 | TRBV20-1 | CSAISPRPGGPSGNQPQHF | TGCAGTGCTATCTCCCCCCGGCCAGGGGGACCGTCTGGCAATCAGCCCCAGCATTTT
TRBJ2-7 | NA | NA | TRBV7-8 | CASSLGRGTPYEQYF | TGTGCCAGCAGCTTAGGTCGCGGGACCCCCTACGAGCAGTACTTC
TRBJ1-4 | NA | NA | TRBV15 | CATGRRNEKLFF | TGTGCCACCGGACGGAGGAATGAAAAACTGTTTTTT
TRBJ1-1 | NA | NA | TRBV19 | CASSHVWGGFSEAFF | TGTGCCAGTAGTCACGTCTGGGGAGGTTTCTCTGAAGCTTTCTTT
TRBJ1-1 | once | TRBD1 | TRBV10-3 | CAISETGGTEAFF | TGTGCCATCAGTGAGACAGGGGGAACTGAAGCTTTCTTT
TRBJ2-6 | NA | NA | TRBV19 | CASSTLGDNVLTF | TGTGCCAGTAGTACTCTCGGGGACAACGTCCTGACTTTC
TRBJ2-2 | many | NA | TRBV5-1 | CASSAGANTGELFF | TGCGCCAGCAGCGCAGGGGCGAACACCGGGGAGCTGTTTTTT
TRBJ2-2 | NA | NA | TRBV2 | CASSSSRFGELFF | TGTGCCAGCAGTTCAAGCAGGTTTGGGGAGCTGTTTTTT
TRBJ2-6 | NA | NA | TRBV4-1 | CASSQVLASSSGANVLTF | TGCGCCAGCAGCCAAGTGCTGGCCTCAAGCTCTGGGGCCAACGTCCTGACTTTC
TRBJ2-1 | many | NA | TRBV4-1 | CASSQRFSTTYNEQFF | TGCGCCAGCAGCCAAAGATTTTCCACCACCTACAATGAGCAGTTCTTC